The 13 T cell receptor beta chains in this list originate from one sample, sequenced in a study of identical twins. From the 5' RACE reads, TCRdb called clonotypes with MiXCR, one entry per CDR3 protein. The sample has about 890,000 distinct CDR3 sequences; over 9% are singletons. These data were also filed under a second study, of yellow fever vaccine responses in identical twins.

Sequenced input: PBMCs. Every receptor here comes from a woman aged 18-29 years in good health.

This clonotype was found many times. The chain links TRBV11-2 to TRBJ2-2, with D unclear. The CDR3 has 15 residues. Per germline, CDR1 SGHAT and CDR2 FQNNGV. The V gene lost 3 bases and the J gene lost 3 bases, with 11 bases spanning the gap. CDR3 region: CASSFSFVDTGELFF. CDR3 DNA: TGTGCCAGCAGCTTTAGTTTTGTAGACACCGGGGAGCTGTTTTTT.

CDR3 residues: CASSLGQGGSYEQYV. DNA for the CDR3: TGTGCCAGCAGCTTAGGCCAGGGCGGGTCCTACGAGCAGTACGTC. The chain employs TRBV7-8 and TRBJ2-7, with D tentatively TRBD1 or TRBD2 (5 bases each). Trimming cost V 1 base and J 1 base, with 11 bases left between them. Germline V lookup: CDR1 SGHVS, CDR2 FQNEAQ. This CDR3 contains 15 residues.

This clonotype was seen a few times. This chain uses TRBV20-1 with TRBJ2-7; possibly TRBD2 for D (5 bases). CDR3 size: 13 residues. CDR1 and CDR2 from the germline V gene are DFQATT and SNEGSKA (reference sequence). V was cut by 2 bases and J by 2 bases, with 10 bases left in between. The CDR3 coding sequence is TGCAGTGCTAGACAAGAGGGAACCTACGAGCAGTACGTC. Translating it yields CSARQEGTYEQYV.

The J gene is TRBJ1-1, the V gene TRBV6-5; 7 bases map to TRBD1. The CDR3 is made up of 17 amino acids. Germline lookup yields CDR1 MNHEY and CDR2 SVGAGI. V lost 2 bases and J lost 2; bases outside the gene matches: 11. The CDR3 nucleotides read TGTGCCAGCAGTTACGGTTGGACAGGTTCGCGAAACACTGAAGCTTTCTTT. This gives the protein CASSYGWTGSRNTEAFF.

The table lists this clonotype with a few counts. The rearrangement links TRBV20-1 to TRBJ2-1, with D uncertain. The CDR3 contains 14 residues. Trimming took off 6 bases at V and 3 bases at J, with 15 bases between the two ends. Germline CDR1 reads DFQATT; CDR2 reads SNEGSKA (reference sequence). Here the CDR3 DNA reads TGCAGTGCCAACCGACCCCCGAACTACAATGAGCAGTTCTTC. As protein: CSANRPPNYNEQFF.

This clonotype was observed a handful of times. The chain joins TRBV5-1 to TRBJ2-2, with 13 bases identical to TRBD2. V lost 5 bases to trimming and J lost 2 bases; unmatched junction nucleotides: 6. The CDR3 runs 17 residues. In germline, CDR1 is SGHRS, CDR2 YFSETQ. CDR3 coding DNA: TGCGCCAGCAGGAGACTAGCGGGGGGCACTAACACCGGGGAGCTGTTTTTT. This encodes CASRRLAGGTNTGELFF.

This clonotype was counted many times. This rearrangement joins TRBV6-1 to TRBJ2-3; TRBD2 aligns across 10 bases. J lost 0 bases, V lost 6 bases, and 3 bases had no gene match. Looked up from germline, CDR1 is MNHNS and CDR2 is SASEGT. This CDR3 spans 15 amino acids. This chain's CDR3 is CASSPSGGSTDTQYF. CDR3 bases: TGTGCCAGCAGCCCTAGCGGGGGAAGCACAGATACGCAGTATTTT.

This clonotype was picked up a small number of times. J is TRBJ2-3 and V is TRBV6-2 or TRBV6-3; D remains unclear. The CDR3 is 18 residues long. With 2 bases removed from V and 2 bases from J, the gap between germline ends came to 20 bases. Germline CDR1 reads MNHEY; CDR2 reads SVGEGT. CDR3 in amino acids: CASSYPRLRAQTTDTQYF. For the CDR3, the DNA is TGTGCCAGCAGTTACCCCCGACTCCGAGCGCAGACCACAGATACGCAGTATTTT.

This clonotype was counted ten times or more. The V call is TRBV6-2 or TRBV6-3, the J call TRBJ1-6; D remains ambiguous. V gave up 2 bases and J gave up 5 bases, with 7 bases separating them. CDR3 length: 14 amino acids. Germline values: CDR1 MNHEY, CDR2 SVGEGT. The CDR3 loop is CASSYGQNNSPLHF. As DNA, the CDR3 is TGTGCCAGCAGTTACGGGCAGAATAATTCACCCCTCCACTTT.

The chain uses TRBV20-1 and TRBJ2-4, with D perhaps matching TRBD1 (6 bases). Trimming removed 7 bases at V and 0 bases at J, with 10 bases between. The germline V gene has CDR1 DFQATT and CDR2 SNEGSKA (reference sequence). CDR3 length: 13 residues. For the CDR3, the DNA is TGCAGTGGCTCAGGGGAAGCCAAAAACATTCAGTACTTC. It is translated as CSGSGEAKNIQYF.

A few counts support this clonotype. The chain joins TRBV6-5 to TRBJ2-7; D remains unclear. With 2 bases removed from V and 3 bases from J, the gap between germline ends came to 14 bases. Germline CDR1 reads MNHEY; CDR2 reads SVGAGI. This CDR3 contains 15 residues. CDR3 in amino acids: CASSYDLGQNYEQYV. The CDR3 DNA reads TGTGCCAGCAGTTACGATCTAGGCCAGAACTACGAGCAGTACGTC.

V gene TRBV15 combines with J gene TRBJ2-1; D possibly matches TRBD1 or TRBD2 (5 bases each). Trimming took 6 bases from V and 4 from J, leaving 7 bases between them. From germline, CDR1 is LNHNV and CDR2 YYDKDF (reference sequence). The CDR3 runs to 12 residues. The CDR3 spells CATRGPYNEQFF. As DNA, the CDR3 is TGTGCCACCAGGGGACCATACAATGAGCAGTTCTTC.

This clonotype has a count of ten or more. The genes are TRBV12-3 or TRBV12-4 and TRBJ2-1; D perhaps matches TRBD2 (5 bases). With 1 base removed from V and 0 bases from J, the gap between germline ends came to 13 bases. The CDR3 length is 17 residues. CDR3 sequence: CASSLGAGGSSYNEQFF. The CDR3 region has the DNA TGTGCCAGCAGTTTAGGGGCGGGTGGGAGCTCCTACAATGAGCAGTTCTTC.